This TCR beta chain was identified in a study of blood T cell repertoires in COVID-19. Assignment of participants to cohorts was predicated upon participant-reported clinical history. Measured with immunoSEQ multiplex PCR; TCRdb has only the in-frame clones, and not every one. The profile shows about 170,000 clones, roughly 84% of them singletons. Germline values: CDR1 SGHRS, CDR2 YFSETQ. The V end was cut by 5 bases, the J end by 6 bases, with 20 bases between. CDR3 length: 15 amino acids. This chain joins TRBV5-1 and TRBJ1-2; tentatively, D is TRBD1 (6 bases). The sample taken for sequencing was PBMCs or T cells enriched from blood (not recorded which). This sequence originates from a man aged 50-59 years who had recovered from COVID-19. CDR3 bases: TGCGCCAGCAGTTCTAATACCCAGGGGAGTCATGGCTACACCTTC. Encoded protein: CASSSNTQGSHGYTF.